This T cell receptor beta chain emerged from a study of T cell repertoires in cytomegalovirus infection. CDR3 length: 16 residues. CDR1 is SGHVS and CDR2 is FNYEAQ in the germline V gene. With regard to this clonotype: At one end the junction does not follow the germline gene, possibly because of a read error.

TCRdb re-derived calls from the reads in MiXCR, one entry per CDR3 protein. This repertoire shows roughly 760,000 distinct CDR3 sequences, about 40% found once; its top ten account for under 3.5%. The clonotype comes from a human donor in good health (CMV status not recorded). Some clones in this sample may be carry-over from other donors' samples. The chain is built from TRBV7-6 and TRBJ1-2; TRBD1 matches at 7 bases. The sample taken for sequencing was PBMCs. CDR3 region: CASRLGSVGRGHGYTF. The CDR3 DNA follows: TGTGCCAGCCGCTTAGGCTCAGTGGGAAGGGGGCATGGCTACACCTTC. Together with reference TRBV7-6 and TRBJ1-2, the CDR3 gives the full variable domain: GAGVSQSPRYKVTKRGQDVALRCDPISGHVSLYWYRQALGQGPEFLTYFNYEAQQDKSGLPNDRFSAERPEGSISTLTIQRTEQRDSAMYRCASRLGSVGRGHGYTFGSGTRLTVV.